This TCR beta chain was captured by sequencing in a study of pediatric ulcerative colitis. Study findings and constraints: No controls had the two rectal clonotypes shared by ulcerative colitis patients. Compared with controls, ulcerative colitis showed greater blood-rectum clone sharing.

The CDR3 runs 15 residues. V was pared by 7 bases and J by 6 bases, with 10 bases of the junction left unmatched. Germline-derived CDR1 and CDR2 are MDHEN and SYDVKM. During colonoscopy, one to two rectal pinch biopsies were collected. Up to 500,000 reads were sequenced per sample. TCRdb's table, derived via immunoSEQ multiplex PCR, lists solely in-frame clones and lacks some. The table shows 15,000 to 20,000 clones, with roughly 80% occurring only once. With respect to this clone: Its antigen is as yet unknown.

The specimen sequenced was gut tissue. The TCR comes from a boy aged 5-17 years who was a control in a study of pediatric ulcerative colitis. This rearrangement joins TRBV28 to TRBJ2-3, with 10 bases lining up with TRBD2. In nucleotides, the CDR3 is TGTGCCAGCACCCCCGGGGGAGCGGGAGGGGATACGCAGTATTTT. Amino acids: CASTPGGAGGDTQYF.